Presented here are 3 T cell receptor beta chains from one specimen sequenced in a study of T cells in Graves' hyperthyroidism and ophthalmopathy (dated by TCRdb to about 2019). The method behind the library was multiplex PCR. Sequencing was performed on an Illumina HiSeq 2000. Amplification of TCR beta CDR3 regions was carried out from RNA transcripts. The TCR CDR3 was subjected to a first round of RT-PCR using the HTBI primer set and the Qiagen OneStep RT-PCR kit. TCRdb handled the public reads itself, with Q25 trimming in fastp and clone calling in MiXCR, and kept productive beta chains. Rows with one shared CDR3 protein collapse into an entry with the most common genes and DNA. Within this sample are about 560,000 distinct CDR3 sequences, with over 15% of them counted one time only. The top ten clones comprise 15% to 20% of the sample. Specimen: blood. These receptors came from a woman aged 18-30 years with Graves' hyperthyroidism.

This clonotype was seen ten or more times. The chain recombines TRBV5-1 with TRBJ2-6, with unresolved D. The CDR3 runs 14 residues. Germline V lookup: CDR1 SGHRS, CDR2 YFSETQ. The V gene lost 4 bases and the J gene lost 3 bases, with 8 bases spanning the gap. The CDR3 protein is CASSEYYGANVLTF. Written as DNA, the CDR3 is TGCGCCAGCAGCGAATACTATGGGGCCAACGTCCTGACTTTC.

A word on this clonotype: A read error may be the cause here, since a much bigger clone is one base away. The V gene is TRBV7-9, the J gene TRBJ1-2, with 9 bases lining up with TRBD1. CDR3 size: 14 residues. The germline gives CDR1 SEHNR, CDR2 FQNEAQ (reference sequence). V lost 6 bases, J lost 6 bases, and 8 bases stayed unmatched. CDR3 sequence reads: CASRPGQGVHGYTF. For the CDR3, the DNA is TGTGCCAGCAGACCGGGACAGGGTGTACATGGCTACACCTTC.

This rearrangement joins TRBV28 to TRBJ2-5; weak D call: TRBD1 (6 bases). The CDR3 has 16 amino acids. The V gene's germline CDR1 is MDHEN and CDR2 SYDVKM. The V end was cut by 8 bases, the J end by 5 bases, with 24 bases between. CDR3 amino acids: CASQTGGAWVLETQYF. The CDR3 DNA sequence: TGTGCCAGCCAAACTGGGGGCGCGTGGGTCCTTGAGACCCAGTACTTC.